This T cell receptor (beta chain) derives from a study of T cells in Graves' hyperthyroidism and ophthalmopathy. Amplification of TCR beta CDR3 regions was performed using RNA transcripts as template. The TCR CDR3 first-round RT-PCR relied on the HTBI primer set. TCRdb called the multiplex PCR reads again in MiXCR, with one record for every CDR3 protein. The data contain around 700,000 distinct CDR3 sequences, roughly 20% of them seen just once; the ten biggest clones take up over 15%. Findings and caveats of the study: Ophthalmopathy could be told apart from stable hyperthyroidism with a 13 V-J model.

This clonotype occurred a few times. No antigen is known for it. The trim removed 4 bases at V and 6 bases at J, leaving 12 bases unmatched. This CDR3 comprises 16 residues. The V gene's germline CDR1 is DFQATT and CDR2 SNEGSKA (reference sequence). The rearrangement uses TRBV20-1 and TRBJ1-6, with 7 bases that match TRBD1. This clonotype was sampled from a woman aged 45-65 years with Graves' hyperthyroidism that later progressed to Graves' ophthalmopathy. Sequenced material: blood. CDR3 residues: CSAKFNRDRTNSPLHF. The CDR3 DNA reads as TGCAGTGCTAAGTTCAACCGGGACAGAACTAATTCACCCCTCCACTTT.